This T cell receptor (beta chain) was captured in a study of CD8+ T cells in alopecia areata. As to treatment: oral pan-JAK inhibitor, 5-10 mg twice daily. This clone was picked up a small number of times. From germline, CDR1 is LNHDA and CDR2 SQIVND (reference sequence). V lost 5 bases, J lost 0 bases, and 16 bases lay in between. This CDR3 is built from 16 residues. Sequencing used cDNA as its template, made by extracting RNA and reverse transcribing it. TCRdb's table, derived via immunoSEQ multiplex PCR, lists solely in-frame clones and lacks some. This sample carries 150,000 to 200,000 clones, 60% to 70% of them seen once, and the ten largest clones take approximately 3.3%.

Specimen: CD4+ T cells sorted from blood, collected at week 4, from a patient treated with tofacitinib. V usage is TRBV19 and J usage is TRBJ1-2; weak D call: TRBD1 (5 bases). This sequence was found in a human donor with alopecia areata. The CDR3 DNA is TGTGCCAGTAGTCCCAGGGAGGGAGCCTCTAACTATGGCTACACCTTC. It specifies CASSPREGASNYGYTF.